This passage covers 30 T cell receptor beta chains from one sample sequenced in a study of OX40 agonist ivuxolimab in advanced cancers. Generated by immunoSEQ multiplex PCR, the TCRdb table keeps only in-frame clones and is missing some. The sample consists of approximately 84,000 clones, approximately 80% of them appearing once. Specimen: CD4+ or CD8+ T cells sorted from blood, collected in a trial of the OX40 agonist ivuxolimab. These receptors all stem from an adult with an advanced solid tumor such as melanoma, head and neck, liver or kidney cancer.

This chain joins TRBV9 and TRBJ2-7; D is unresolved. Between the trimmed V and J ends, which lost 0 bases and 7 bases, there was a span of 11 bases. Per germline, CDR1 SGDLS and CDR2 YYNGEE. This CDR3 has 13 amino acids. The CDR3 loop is CASSVGIGLEQYF. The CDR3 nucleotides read TGTGCCAGCAGCGTAGGGATTGGGCTGGAGCAGTACTTC.

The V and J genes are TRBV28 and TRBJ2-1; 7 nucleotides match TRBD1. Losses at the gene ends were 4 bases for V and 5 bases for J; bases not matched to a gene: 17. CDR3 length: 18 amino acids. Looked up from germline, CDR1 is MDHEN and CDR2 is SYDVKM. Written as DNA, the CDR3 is TGTGCCAGCAGTTGGACAGGACGAACGTTTGGAGTTGACAATGAGCAGTTCTTC. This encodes CASSWTGRTFGVDNEQFF.

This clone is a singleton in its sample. The DNA for the CDR3 is TGTGCCTGGAGTTACGGACTAGCGGGGGTTATCGGGGAGCTGTTTTTT. Residues: CAWSYGLAGVIGELFF. This chain uses TRBV30 with TRBJ2-2; TRBD2 agrees at 13 bases. The CDR3 has 16 amino acids. V lost 2 bases to trimming and J lost 7 bases; unmatched junction nucleotides: 7. In germline, CDR1 is GTSNPN, CDR2 SVGIG (reference sequence). The complete variable domain, with remaining parts taken from reference TRBV30 and TRBJ2-2, reads SQTIHQWPATLVQPVGSPLSLECTVEGTSNPNLYWYRQAAGRGLQLLFYSVGIGQISSEVPQNLSASRPQDRQFILSSKKLLLSDSGFYLCAWSYGLAGVIGELFFGEGSRLTVL.

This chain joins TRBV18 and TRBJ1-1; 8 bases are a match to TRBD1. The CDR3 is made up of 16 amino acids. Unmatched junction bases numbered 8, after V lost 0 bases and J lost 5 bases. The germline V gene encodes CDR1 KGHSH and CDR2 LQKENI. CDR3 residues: CASSPPSRTGRTEAFF. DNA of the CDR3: TGTGCCAGCTCACCACCTTCTCGGACAGGGCGAACTGAAGCTTTCTTT.

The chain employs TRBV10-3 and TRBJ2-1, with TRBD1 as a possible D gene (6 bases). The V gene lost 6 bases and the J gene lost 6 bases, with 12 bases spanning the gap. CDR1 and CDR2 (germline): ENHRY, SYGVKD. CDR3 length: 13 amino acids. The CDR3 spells CAIRQGAINEQFF. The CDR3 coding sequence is TGTGCCATCAGACAGGGAGCCATCAATGAGCAGTTCTTC.

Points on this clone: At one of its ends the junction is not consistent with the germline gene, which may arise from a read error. The CDR3: CASSIYQGALRRNF. CDR3 nucleotides: TGTGCCAGTAGTATTTACCAGGGGGCGCTTCGAAGGAATTTT. The chain has TRBV19 and TRBJ1-5; 8 bases align to TRBD1. The CDR3 extends over 14 amino acids. Germline assignment: CDR1 LNHDA and CDR2 SQIVND (reference sequence).

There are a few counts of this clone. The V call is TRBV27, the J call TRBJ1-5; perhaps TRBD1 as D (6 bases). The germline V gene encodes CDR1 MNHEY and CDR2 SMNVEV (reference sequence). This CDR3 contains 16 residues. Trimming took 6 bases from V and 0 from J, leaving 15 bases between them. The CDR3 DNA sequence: TGTGCCAGCAGGCGAAAAGGGGGAGATAGCAATCAGCCCCAGCATTTT. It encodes CASRRKGGDSNQPQHF.

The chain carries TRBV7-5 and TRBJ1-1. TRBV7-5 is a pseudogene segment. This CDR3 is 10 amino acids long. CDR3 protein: CVERVAEAFF. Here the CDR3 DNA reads TGTGTCGAGAGGGTAGCTGAAGCTTTCTTT.

Here the CDR3 DNA reads TGTGCCAGCAGCCATCCCACAGGGGCGAAGGAGCAGTTCTTC. Protein sequence: CASSHPTGAKEQFF. The chain joins TRBV4-2 to TRBJ2-1, with TRBD1 matching 7 bases. V lost 3 bases and J lost 10; bases outside the gene matches: 9. CDR3 length equals 14 residues. From germline, CDR1 is LGHNA and CDR2 YNFKEQ.

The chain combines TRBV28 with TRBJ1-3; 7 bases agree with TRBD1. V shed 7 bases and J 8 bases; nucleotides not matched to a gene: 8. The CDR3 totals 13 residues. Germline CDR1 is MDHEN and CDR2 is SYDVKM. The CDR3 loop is CASTGTDVDTIYF. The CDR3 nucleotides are TGTGCCAGCACCGGGACAGATGTGGACACCATATATTTT.

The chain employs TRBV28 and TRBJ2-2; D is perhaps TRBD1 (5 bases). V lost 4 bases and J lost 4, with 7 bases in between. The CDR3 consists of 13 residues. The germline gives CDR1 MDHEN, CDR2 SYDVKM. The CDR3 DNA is TGTGCCAGCAGTTCGACAGTCACCGGGGAGCTGTTTTTT. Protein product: CASSSTVTGELFF. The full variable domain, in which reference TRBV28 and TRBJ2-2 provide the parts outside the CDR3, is DVKVTQSSRYLVKRTGEKVFLECVQDMDHENMFWYRQDPGLGLRLIYFSYDVKMKEKGDIPEGYSVSREKKERFSLILESASTNQTSMYLCASSSTVTGELFFGEGSRLTVL.

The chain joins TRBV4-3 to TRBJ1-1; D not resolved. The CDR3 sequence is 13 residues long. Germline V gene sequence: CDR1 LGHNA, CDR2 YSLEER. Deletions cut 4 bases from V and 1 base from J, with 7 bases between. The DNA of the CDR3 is TGCGCCAGCAGCCCTCTCGGGAACACTGAAGCTTTCTTT. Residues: CASSPLGNTEAFF.

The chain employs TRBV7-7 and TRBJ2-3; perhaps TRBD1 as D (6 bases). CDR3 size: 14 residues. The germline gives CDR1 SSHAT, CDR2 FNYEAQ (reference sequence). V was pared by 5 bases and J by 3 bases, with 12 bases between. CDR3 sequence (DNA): TGTGCCAGCAGCCCAGGGGTCGGAACAGATACGCAGTATTTT. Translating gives CASSPGVGTDTQYF.

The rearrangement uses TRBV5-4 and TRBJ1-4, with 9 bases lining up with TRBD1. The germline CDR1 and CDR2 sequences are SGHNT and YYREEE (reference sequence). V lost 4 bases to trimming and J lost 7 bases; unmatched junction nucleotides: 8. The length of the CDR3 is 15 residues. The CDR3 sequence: CASSTRDRDAEKLFF. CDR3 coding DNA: TGTGCCAGCAGCACCAGGGACAGGGATGCTGAAAAACTGTTTTTT.

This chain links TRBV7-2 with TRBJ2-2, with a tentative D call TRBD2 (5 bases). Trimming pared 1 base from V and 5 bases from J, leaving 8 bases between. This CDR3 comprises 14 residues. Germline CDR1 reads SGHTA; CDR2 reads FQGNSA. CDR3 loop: CASSLGRATGELFF. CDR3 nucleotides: TGTGCCAGCAGCTTAGGGCGGGCTACCGGGGAGCTGTTTTTT. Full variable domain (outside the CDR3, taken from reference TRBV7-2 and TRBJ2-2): GAGVSQSPSNKVTEKGKDVELRCDPISGHTALYWYRQSLGQGLEFLIYFQGNSAPDKSGLPSDRFSAERTGGSVSTLTIQRTQQEDSAVYLCASSLGRATGELFFGEGSRLTVL.

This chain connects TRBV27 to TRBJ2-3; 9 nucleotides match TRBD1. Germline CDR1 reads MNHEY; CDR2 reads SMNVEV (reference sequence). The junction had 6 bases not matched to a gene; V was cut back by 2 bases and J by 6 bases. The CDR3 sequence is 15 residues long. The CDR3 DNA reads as TGTGCCAGCAGTTTACCCCGACAGGGGGTCGATACGCAGTATTTT. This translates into CASSLPRQGVDTQYF.

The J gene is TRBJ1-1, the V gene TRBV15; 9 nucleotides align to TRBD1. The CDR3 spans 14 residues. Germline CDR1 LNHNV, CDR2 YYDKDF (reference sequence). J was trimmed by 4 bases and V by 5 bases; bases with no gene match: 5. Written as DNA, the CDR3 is TGTGCCACCAGCGGGGACAGGGAGGCCACTGAAGCTTTCTTT. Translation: CATSGDREATEAFF.

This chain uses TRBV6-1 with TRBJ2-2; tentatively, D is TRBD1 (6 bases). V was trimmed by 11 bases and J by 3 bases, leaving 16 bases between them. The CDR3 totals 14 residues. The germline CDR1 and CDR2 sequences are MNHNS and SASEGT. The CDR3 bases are TGTGCCGGGACACCCTCTGGACACACCGGGGAGCTGTTTTTT. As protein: CAGTPSGHTGELFF.

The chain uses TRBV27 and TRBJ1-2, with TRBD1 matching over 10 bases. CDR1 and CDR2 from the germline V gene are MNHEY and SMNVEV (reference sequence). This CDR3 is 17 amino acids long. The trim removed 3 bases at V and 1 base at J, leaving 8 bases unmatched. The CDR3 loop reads CASSFRTGGEVNYGYTF. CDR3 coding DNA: TGTGCCAGCAGTTTTCGGACAGGGGGAGAGGTTAACTATGGCTACACCTTC.

CDR3 sequence: CASSLMVGQPQHF. CDR3 in DNA: TGTGCCAGTAGTTTAATGGTAGGGCAGCCCCAGCATTTT. The genes are TRBV19 and TRBJ1-5; D gene ambiguous. V lost 5 bases to trimming and J lost 7 bases, with 12 bases between them. The CDR3 has 13 amino acids. In germline, CDR1 is LNHDA, CDR2 SQIVND (reference sequence). The whole variable domain, filled in from reference TRBV19 and TRBJ1-5, reads DGGITQSPKYLFRKEGQNVTLSCEQNLNHDAMYWYRQDPGQGLRLIYYSQIVNDFQKGDIAEGYSVSREKKESFPLTVTSAQKNPTAFYLCASSLMVGQPQHFGDGTRLSIL.

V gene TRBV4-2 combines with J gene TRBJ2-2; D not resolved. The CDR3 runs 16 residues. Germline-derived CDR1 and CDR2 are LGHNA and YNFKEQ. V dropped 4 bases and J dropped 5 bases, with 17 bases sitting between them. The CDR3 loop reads CASSLRASRGTGELFF. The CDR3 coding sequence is TGTGCCAGCAGCCTTAGGGCCTCCCGTGGAACCGGGGAGCTGTTTTTT.

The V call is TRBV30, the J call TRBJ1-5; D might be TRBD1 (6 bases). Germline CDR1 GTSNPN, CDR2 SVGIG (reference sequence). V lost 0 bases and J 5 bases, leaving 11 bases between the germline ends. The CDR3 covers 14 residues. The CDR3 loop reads CAWSVGGDDQPQHF. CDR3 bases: TGTGCCTGGAGTGTAGGGGGTGACGATCAGCCCCAGCATTTT.

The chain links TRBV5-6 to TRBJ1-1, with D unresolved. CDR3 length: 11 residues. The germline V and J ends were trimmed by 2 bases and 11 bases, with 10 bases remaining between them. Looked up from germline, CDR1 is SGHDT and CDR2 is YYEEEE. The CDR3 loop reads CASSFSREAFF. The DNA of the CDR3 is TGTGCCAGCAGCTTCAGTAGGGAGGCTTTCTTT. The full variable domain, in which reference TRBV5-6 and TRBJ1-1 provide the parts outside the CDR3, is DAGVTQSPTHLIKTRGQQVTLRCSPKSGHDTVSWYQQALGQGPQFIFQYYEEEERQRGNFPDRFSGHQFPNYSSELNVNALLLGDSALYLCASSFSREAFFGQGTRLTVV.

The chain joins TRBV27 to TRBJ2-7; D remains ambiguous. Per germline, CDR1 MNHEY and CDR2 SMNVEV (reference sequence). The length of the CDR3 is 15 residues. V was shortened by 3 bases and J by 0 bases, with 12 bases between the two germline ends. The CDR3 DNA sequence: TGTGCCAGCAGTTTGGGTGGGGTCAGCTCCTACGAGCAGTACTTC. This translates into CASSLGGVSSYEQYF.

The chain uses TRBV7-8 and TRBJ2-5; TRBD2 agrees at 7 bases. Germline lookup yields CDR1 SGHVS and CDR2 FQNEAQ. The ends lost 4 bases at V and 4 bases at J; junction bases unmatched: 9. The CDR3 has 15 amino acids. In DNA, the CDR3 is TGTGCCAGCAGCTCCCCCGCAGGGAGGGGAGAGACCCAGTACTTC. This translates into CASSSPAGRGETQYF. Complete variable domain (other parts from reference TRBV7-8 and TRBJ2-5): GAGVSQSPRYKVAKRGQDVALRCDPISGHVSLFWYQQALGQGPEFLTYFQNEAQLDKSGLPSDRFFAERPEGSVSTLKIQRTQQEDSAVYLCASSSPAGRGETQYFGPGTRLLVL.

The CDR3 nucleotides read TGCGCCAGCAGCCGGGACAGCTTATACAATGAGCAGTTCTTC. It yields the protein CASSRDSLYNEQFF. The rearrangement joins TRBV10-2 to TRBJ2-1, with 7 bases fitting TRBD1. The CDR3 is 14 amino acids. V lost 6 bases, J lost 4 bases, and 6 bases stayed unmatched. CDR1 and CDR2 (germline): WSHSY, SAAADI.

This chain's CDR3 is CASSGQGQYEQYF. DNA of the CDR3: TGTGCCAGCAGTGGCCAGGGCCAATACGAGCAGTACTTC. This chain uses TRBV2 with TRBJ2-7, with D perhaps matching TRBD1 (5 bases). CDR3 size: 13 residues. V dropped 4 bases and J dropped 4 bases, with 11 bases sitting between them. Germline values: CDR1 SNHLY, CDR2 FYNNEI. The complete variable domain, with remaining parts taken from reference TRBV2 and TRBJ2-7, reads EPEVTQTPSHQVTQMGQEVILRCVPISNHLYFYWYRQILGQKVEFLVSFYNNEISEKSEIFDDQFSVERPDGSNFTLKIRSTKLEDSAMYFCASSGQGQYEQYFGPGTRLTVT.

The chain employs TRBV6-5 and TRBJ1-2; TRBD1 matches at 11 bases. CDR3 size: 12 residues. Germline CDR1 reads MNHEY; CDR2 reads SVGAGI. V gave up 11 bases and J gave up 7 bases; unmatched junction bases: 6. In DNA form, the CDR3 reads TGTGCCTCCGCGGGGACAGGGGGTGGCTACACCTTC. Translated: CASAGTGGGYTF.

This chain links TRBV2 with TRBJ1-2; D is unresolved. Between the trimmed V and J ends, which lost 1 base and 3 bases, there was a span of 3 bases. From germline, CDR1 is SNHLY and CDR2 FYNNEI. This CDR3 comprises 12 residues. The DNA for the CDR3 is TGTGCCAGCAGTGAAGGGGACTATGGCTACACCTTC. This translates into CASSEGDYGYTF.

The CDR3 here is CASSPSGGPDTQYF. Here the CDR3 DNA reads TGTGCCAGCAGCCCTAGCGGGGGGCCAGATACGCAGTATTTT. The V gene is TRBV7-2, the J gene TRBJ2-3; 11 bases fit TRBD2. There are 14 residues in the CDR3. Germline V gene data show CDR1 as SGHTA and CDR2 as FQGNSA. Trimming at V came to 5 bases and at J to 4 bases, leaving 2 bases not matched to a gene.